Listed below are T cell receptor beta chains from one sample, sequenced in a study of breast tumors, draining lymph nodes, adjacent tissues. In TCRdb, the multiplex PCR reads were re-called with MiXCR into one record per CDR3 protein. The sample has fewer than 150,000 distinct CDR3 sequences; 21% are singletons. Sequenced: axillary lymph node tissue. The receptors stem from a female donor with breast cancer. Some clones in this sample may be carry-over from other donors' samples. CDR3s include the opening cysteine and the closing phenylalanine or tryptophan. A D gene is named only where the DNA matches it firmly. The listing skips clone size in some rows; elsewhere it reads once, few, many or a size class.

TRBV10-3	NA	16	TRBJ1-3	NA	CAISESLLGAGNTIYF	TGTGCCATCAGTGAGTCACTATTGGGGGCTGGAAACACCATATATTTT
TRBV27	few	15	TRBJ2-6	NA	CASRPGGSGANVLTF	TGTGCCAGCAGACCCGGGGGCTCTGGGGCCAACGTCCTGACTTTC
TRBV7-2	many	16	TRBJ2-3	NA	CASSLGFDRKTDTQYF	TGTGCCAGCAGCTTAGGTTTCGACAGGAAAACAGATACGCAGTATTTT
TRBV6-1	many	15	TRBJ1-4	NA	CASSTQQATNEKLFF	TGTGCCAGCAGTACACAACAGGCAACTAATGAAAAACTGTTTTTT
TRBV28	few	15	TRBJ2-4	NA	CASSEQGLAKNIQYF	TGTGCCAGCAGTGAACAGGGATTAGCCAAAAACATTCAGTACTTC
TRBV7-9	many	12	TRBJ2-3	NA	CASSSSPDTQYF	TGTGCCAGCAGCTCCTCCCCAGATACGCAGTATTTT
TRBV7-2	once	15	TRBJ2-5	NA	CASSTPLGGPWAQYF	TGTGCTAGCAGCACCCCGCTCGGCGGCCCGTGGGCCCAGTACTTC
TRBV16	few	16	TRBJ1-3	NA	CASSQSTPGNGNTIYF	TGTGCCAGCAGCCAATCAACCCCAGGGAACGGAAACACCATATATTTT
TRBV19	many	15	TRBJ1-5	NA	CASSKGQLSNQPQHF	TGTGCCAGTAGTAAGGGACAACTTAGCAATCAGCCCCAGCATTTT
TRBV24-1	many	12	TRBJ2-1	NA	CATSGGNNEQFF	TGTGCCACCAGTGGGGGGAACAATGAGCAGTTCTTC
TRBV20-1	many	13	TRBJ2-7	TRBD2	CSARRAGSYEQYF	TGCAGTGCTAGACGAGCGGGAAGTTACGAGCAGTACTTC
TRBV6-5	many	14	TRBJ2-7	TRBD2	CASKRLADSYEQYF	TGTGCCAGCAAGAGGCTAGCGGACTCCTACGAGCAGTACTTC
TRBV2	many	13	TRBJ2-5	NA	CASSARRLETQYF	TGTGCCAGCAGCGCGAGGAGGTTAGAGACCCAGTACTTC
TRBV19	many	14	TRBJ2-1	NA	CASSDFVSYNEQFF	TGTGCCAGTAGCGACTTCGTCTCCTACAATGAGCAGTTCTTC
TRBV2	many	14	TRBJ2-1	NA	CASRREAPGNEQFF	TGTGCCAGCAGGCGAGAGGCCCCTGGCAATGAGCAGTTCTTC